Each of the 17 T cell receptor beta chains below was sequenced from the same sample in a study of control samples from healthy donors and cancer patients. TCRdb's copy holds only in-frame clones and misses some; the assay was immunoSEQ multiplex PCR. The table records 57,000 or so clones, 94% of them present only once. What was sequenced was blood. Receptors originate from a man aged 25 to 45 in good health.

V gene TRBV29-1 combines with J gene TRBJ2-7; D is possibly TRBD2 (6 bases). The germline V and J ends were trimmed by 4 bases and 6 bases, with 10 bases remaining between them. From germline, CDR1 is SQVTM and CDR2 ANQGSEA. The CDR3 is 11 amino acids. The CDR3 protein is CSVVGLGEQYF. CDR3 DNA: TGCAGCGTTGTGGGACTGGGCGAGCAGTACTTC.

The rearrangement links TRBV27 to TRBJ2-3; D unclear. The germline CDR1 and CDR2 sequences are MNHEY and SMNVEV (reference sequence). The V end lost 2 bases, the J end lost 3 bases, and 6 bases lay between the germline ends. This CDR3 spans 13 amino acids. The CDR3 is CASSLRPTDTQYF. The CDR3 nucleotides are TGTGCCAGCAGTTTAAGACCGACAGATACGCAGTATTTT.

In nucleotides, the CDR3 is TGTGCCAGCAGCCAAACGGGAGATCCAAACACCGGGGAGCTGTTTTTT. Protein sequence: CASSQTGDPNTGELFF. The chain combines TRBV7-2 with TRBJ2-2; D might be TRBD2 (6 bases). Trimming took off 5 bases at V and 2 bases at J, with 15 bases between the two ends. Germline CDR1 reads SGHTA; CDR2 reads FQGNSA. There are 16 residues in the CDR3.

The rearrangement links TRBV9 to TRBJ2-2, with D perhaps matching TRBD1 (5 bases). The CDR3 spans 14 residues. Trimming removed 3 bases from V and 6 bases from J, with 12 bases in between. In germline, CDR1 is SGDLS, CDR2 YYNGEE. The CDR3 spells CASSAQNRPGELFF. CDR3 nucleotides: TGTGCCAGCAGCGCCCAAAACAGGCCCGGGGAGCTGTTTTTT.

This chain links TRBV5-1 with TRBJ1-5; 8 bases match TRBD1. Germline CDR1 and CDR2: SGHRS and YFSETQ. With 4 bases clipped from V and 2 bases from J, the junction kept 5 bases outside the gene matches. CDR3 size: 15 residues. The CDR3 is CASSPTGARNQPQHF. The CDR3 nucleotides read TGCGCCAGCAGCCCGACAGGGGCCCGCAATCAGCCCCAGCATTTT.

This clone was detected once. The V gene is TRBV10-3, the J gene TRBJ1-1; 7 bases are a match to TRBD1. CDR1 is ENHRY and CDR2 is SYGVKD in the germline V gene. The CDR3 is made up of 13 amino acids. The junction had 2 bases not matched to a gene; V was cut back by 6 bases and J by 1 base. CDR3 loop: CAIRQGTNTEAFF. The CDR3 nucleotides read TGTGCCATCAGACAGGGGACGAACACTGAAGCTTTCTTT.

This rearrangement joins TRBV29-1 to TRBJ1-2; 7 bases are shared with TRBD1. The CDR3 is 13 amino acids. V was pared by 7 bases and J by 4 bases, with 9 bases of the junction left unmatched. Per germline, CDR1 SQVTM and CDR2 ANQGSEA. The CDR3 nucleotides are TGCAGCGACTGGGAACAGGGGTCCTATGGCTACACCTTC. This codes for CSDWEQGSYGYTF. Complete variable domain (other parts from reference TRBV29-1 and TRBJ1-2): SAVISQKPSRDICQRGTSLTIQCQVDSQVTMMFWYRQQPGQSLTLIATANQGSEATYESGFVIDKFPISRPNLTFSTLTVSNMSPEDSSIYLCSDWEQGSYGYTFGSGTRLTVV.

The rearrangement joins TRBV7-9 to TRBJ2-1, with 7 bases lining up with TRBD2. Germline CDR1 reads SEHNR; CDR2 reads FQNEAQ (reference sequence). CDR3 length: 15 residues. Germline trimming cut 5 bases from V and 4 bases from J; bases unmatched to any gene: 8. CDR3 sequence: CASSPTSGAYNEQFF. The CDR3 DNA is TGTGCCAGCAGCCCCACGAGCGGGGCTTACAATGAGCAGTTCTTC.

This clone was observed once. CDR3 protein: CAIRGNSGTDYTDTQYF. DNA for the CDR3: TGTGCCATCAGGGGAAATAGCGGGACGGACTACACAGATACGCAGTATTTT. The chain employs TRBV10-3 and TRBJ2-3; TRBD2 aligns across 8 bases. The CDR3 spans 17 residues. Per germline, CDR1 ENHRY and CDR2 SYGVKD. The V gene end was trimmed by 6 bases and the J gene end by 2 bases; junction bases not matched to a gene: 13.

A single count supports this clone. The rearrangement uses TRBV28 and TRBJ2-7; 7 bases are a match to TRBD2. Germline V CDR1 and CDR2: MDHEN, SYDVKM. Losses at the gene ends were 6 bases for V and 6 bases for J; bases not matched to a gene: 14. The CDR3 has 15 residues. Written as DNA, the CDR3 is TGTGCCAGCAGCCCCCTCGGGGGGAGGGGAGGCGAGCAGTACTTC. Translation: CASSPLGGRGGEQYF. The whole variable domain, remainder taken from reference TRBV28 and TRBJ2-7, is DVKVTQSSRYLVKRTGEKVFLECVQDMDHENMFWYRQDPGLGLRLIYFSYDVKMKEKGDIPEGYSVSREKKERFSLILESASTNQTSMYLCASSPLGGRGGEQYFGPGTRLTVT.

The chain has TRBV3-1 (or the pseudogene TRBV3-2) and TRBJ2-3, with TRBD2 matching over 14 bases. Germline CDR1 reads LGHDT; CDR2 reads YNNKEL (reference sequence). Trimming at V came to 0 bases and at J to 3 bases, leaving 5 bases not matched to a gene. The CDR3 sequence is 18 residues long. CDR3 DNA sequence: TGTGCCAGCAGCCAAGAGAAGACTAGCGGGGGGGGTACAGATACGCAGTATTTT. Translated, it gives CASSQEKTSGGGTDTQYF.

The chain is built from TRBV4-3 and TRBJ1-2, with D uncertain. With 4 bases removed from V and 4 bases from J, the gap between germline ends came to 13 bases. Germline CDR1 is LGHNA and CDR2 is YSLEER. The CDR3 loop spans 14 amino acids. The CDR3 here is CASSPNSGGYGYTF. CDR3 DNA sequence: TGCGCCAGCAGCCCTAACAGTGGAGGCTATGGCTACACCTTC.

This clone was observed a single time. CDR3 sequence reads: CASSPRQGTYEQYF. CDR3 bases: TGTGCCAGCAGCCCGCGACAGGGTACCTACGAGCAGTACTTC. V usage is TRBV3-1 (or the pseudogene TRBV3-2) and J usage is TRBJ2-7, with 7 bases that match TRBD1. V trimming: 4 bases; J trimming: 2 bases; junction bases outside the gene matches: 5. Germline loops: CDR1 LGHDT, CDR2 YNNKEL (reference sequence). The CDR3 loop spans 14 amino acids.

This rearrangement joins TRBV5-1 to TRBJ1-6; 7 bases map to TRBD1. The germline V gene encodes CDR1 SGHRS and CDR2 YFSETQ. The CDR3 is 14 amino acids. With V trimmed by 6 bases and J by 8 bases, 8 bases remained unmatched. CDR3 DNA: TGCGCCAGCAACCCTTCAGGGGGTGATTCACCCCTCCACTTT. Translating gives CASNPSGGDSPLHF.

The chain recombines TRBV11-2 with TRBJ2-7; 9 positions match TRBD2. CDR1 is SGHAT, CDR2 FQNNGV, per germline. J lost 1 base, V lost 5 bases, and 15 bases had no gene match. The CDR3 is made up of 18 amino acids. The CDR3 spells CASSAGGLALGISYEQYF. CDR3 nucleotide sequence: TGTGCCAGCAGCGCGGGGGGACTAGCCCTAGGTATATCCTACGAGCAGTACTTC.

This clone showed up just a few times. The chain joins TRBV4-2 to TRBJ2-7; D ambiguous. Germline CDR1 is LGHNA and CDR2 is YNFKEQ. Trimming left V 2 bases short and J 1 base short, with 9 bases between. CDR3 size: 14 residues. CDR3 in amino acids: CASSQSLGSYEQYF. DNA for the CDR3: TGTGCCAGCAGCCAAAGCTTGGGGTCCTACGAGCAGTACTTC.

The V gene is TRBV27, the J gene TRBJ2-1, with D perhaps TRBD1 (6 bases). V lost 3 bases and J 9 bases, leaving 15 bases between the germline ends. Per the germline V gene, CDR1 is MNHEY and CDR2 is SMNVEV (reference sequence). This CDR3 comprises 14 residues. The CDR3 DNA is TGTGCCAGCAGTTTTACAGGGCCAGAGGGTGAGCAGTTCTTC. Its protein is CASSFTGPEGEQFF.